These T cell receptor beta chains were read from a single sample in a study of T and B cells in COVID-19 patients. Via MiXCR, TCRdb re-called the multiplex PCR reads, giving one row per CDR3 protein. Of approximately 17,000 distinct CDR3 sequences detected, 27% appear once; the ten largest clones hold approximately 3.1%. The material sequenced was blood. The receptors were sampled from a human donor who had recovered from COVID-19. Both conserved end residues are part of each CDR3. D genes are given only for firm matches. Clone sizes are given selectively: once, few, many, or a class where the clone is expanded.

CDR3 DNA: TGTGCCAGCAGCCATCAGACAGGGCCCCAGCATTTT
CDR3 protein: CASSHQTGPQHF
D gene: .
clone size: .
J gene: TRBJ1-5
V gene: TRBV4-2

CDR3 DNA: TGCGCCAGCAGCCAAGGCGGGGGTAACACCGGGGAGCTGTTTTTT
CDR3 protein: CASSQGGGNTGELFF
D gene: TRBD2
clone size: .
J gene: TRBJ2-2
V gene: TRBV4-3

CDR3 DNA: TGCGCCAGCAGCCAAAAACGGCTAGGGAATGAGCAGTTCTTC
CDR3 protein: CASSQKRLGNEQFF
D gene: .
clone size: .
J gene: TRBJ2-1
V gene: TRBV4-3

CDR3 DNA: TGCAGTGCTAGAGATCAGGGAAGGCGTAACAATGAGCAGTTCTTC
CDR3 protein: CSARDQGRRNNEQFF
D gene: .
clone size: .
J gene: TRBJ2-1
V gene: TRBV20-1

CDR3 DNA: TGCAGCCCTCCCGGGGGGACTAGCGGGAGGGCCGGTGGCTACAATGAGCAGTTCTTC
CDR3 protein: CSPPGGTSGRAGGYNEQFF
D gene: TRBD2
clone size: few
J gene: TRBJ2-1
V gene: TRBV29-1

CDR3 DNA: TGTGCCAGCAGTGAAGCGGGACTCTCTGGGGCCAACGTCCTGACTTTC
CDR3 protein: CASSEAGLSGANVLTF
D gene: .
clone size: medium-sized
J gene: TRBJ2-6
V gene: TRBV6-1

CDR3 DNA: TGTGCCAGCAGTTTGGGGACAGGGGGTACCCAGTACTTC
CDR3 protein: CASSLGTGGTQYF
D gene: TRBD1
clone size: .
J gene: TRBJ2-5
V gene: TRBV6-6

CDR3 DNA: TGTGCCTCCCAAGGCGGGAAGGGAGATGAAAAACTGTTTTTT
CDR3 protein: CASQGGKGDEKLFF
D gene: .
clone size: .
J gene: TRBJ1-4
V gene: TRBV10-3

CDR3 DNA: TGTGCCAGTAGAGGGGGAGTGACCCAGTACTTC
CDR3 protein: CASRGGVTQYF
D gene: .
clone size: medium-sized
J gene: TRBJ2-5
V gene: TRBV19

CDR3 DNA: TGTGCCAGCAGTTCCCCTCGGGGGCCGAACACTGAAGCTTTCTTT
CDR3 protein: CASSSPRGPNTEAFF
D gene: .
clone size: .
J gene: TRBJ1-1
V gene: TRBV6-5

CDR3 DNA: TGTGCCAGCAGCACCCAGGTGGTCCAAGAGACCCAGTACTTC
CDR3 protein: CASSTQVVQETQYF
D gene: .
clone size: .
J gene: TRBJ2-5
V gene: TRBV7-2

CDR3 DNA: TGCAGCGTTGGAGAGTATGGCTACACCTTC
CDR3 protein: CSVGEYGYTF
D gene: .
clone size: medium-sized
J gene: TRBJ1-2
V gene: TRBV29-1

CDR3 DNA: TGTGTCAGCTCCCAAAACAGGGCAAACGAGCAGTACTTC
CDR3 protein: CVSSQNRANEQYF
D gene: .
clone size: once
J gene: TRBJ2-7
V gene: TRBV6-5

CDR3 DNA: TGTGCCAGCAGTTTAGCTAGCGGGGTATACAATGAGCAGTTCTTC
CDR3 protein: CASSLASGVYNEQFF
D gene: TRBD2
clone size: many
J gene: TRBJ2-1
V gene: TRBV27

CDR3 DNA: TGTGCCAGCAGCCGCCTAAACATCCGGGACACCTCCTACGAGCAGTACTTC
CDR3 protein: CASSRLNIRDTSYEQYF
D gene: .
clone size: .
J gene: TRBJ2-7
V gene: TRBV7-9

CDR3 DNA: TGTGCCAGCAGTGAGGGTTCACCCCTCCACTTT
CDR3 protein: CASSEGSPLHF
D gene: .
clone size: many
J gene: TRBJ1-6
V gene: TRBV6-1

CDR3 DNA: TGTGCCAGCAGTCGCGGACTAGCGGGAGGGGGGGATACGCAGTATTTT
CDR3 protein: CASSRGLAGGGDTQYF
D gene: TRBD2
clone size: .
J gene: TRBJ2-3
V gene: TRBV7-9

CDR3 DNA: TGTGCCAGCAGTGAGTACCGATCGGGGGCCAAAAACATTCAGTACTTC
CDR3 protein: CASSEYRSGAKNIQYF
D gene: .
clone size: .
J gene: TRBJ2-4
V gene: TRBV6-1

CDR3 DNA: TGTGCCAGTACTATCGCCCAAAGGGGGACCATATATTTT
CDR3 protein: CASTIAQRGTIYF
D gene: .
clone size: few
J gene: TRBJ1-3
V gene: TRBV19

CDR3 DNA: TGTGCCACCCTTTCTACTAGCGGGATTCAAGAGACCCAGTACTTC
CDR3 protein: CATLSTSGIQETQYF
D gene: TRBD2
clone size: medium-sized
J gene: TRBJ2-5
V gene: TRBV19

CDR3 DNA: TGTGCCAGTAGTCGCGCGGTGACAGGGAAAAATGAAAAACTGTTTTTT
CDR3 protein: CASSRAVTGKNEKLFF
D gene: TRBD1
clone size: medium-sized
J gene: TRBJ1-4
V gene: TRBV19

CDR3 DNA: TGTGCCAGCAGCTTAGGCCGTCTAGCGGGATCTGGGGAGCTGTTTTTT
CDR3 protein: CASSLGRLAGSGELFF
D gene: TRBD2
clone size: .
J gene: TRBJ2-2
V gene: TRBV7-2

CDR3 DNA: TGTGCCAGTACAGACCGCACAAGCCAGCCCCAGCATTTT
CDR3 protein: CASTDRTSQPQHF
D gene: .
clone size: medium-sized
J gene: TRBJ1-5
V gene: TRBV19

CDR3 DNA: TGTGCCAGCACTCGGGACGGAATAAACATTCAGTACTTC
CDR3 protein: CASTRDGINIQYF
D gene: .
clone size: .
J gene: TRBJ2-4
V gene: TRBV12-3/TRBV12-4

CDR3 DNA: TGTGCCAGCAGTTATTTGCCTAGCGGGAGGGTCTCCTACGAGCAGTACTTC
CDR3 protein: CASSYLPSGRVSYEQYF
D gene: TRBD2
clone size: .
J gene: TRBJ2-7
V gene: TRBV6-9

CDR3 DNA: TGTGCCAGCAGACCCGGGACCTACAATGAGCAGTTCTTC
CDR3 protein: CASRPGTYNEQFF
D gene: .
clone size: .
J gene: TRBJ2-1
V gene: TRBV5-4

CDR3 DNA: TGTGCCAGCAGCTTAGGGGGGGCGTGGGAAAAACTGTTTTTT
CDR3 protein: CASSLGGAWEKLFF
D gene: .
clone size: .
J gene: TRBJ1-4
V gene: TRBV11-2

CDR3 DNA: TGTGCCAGCAGGCTTAAGGGGTATGGCTACACCTTC
CDR3 protein: CASRLKGYGYTF
D gene: .
clone size: .
J gene: TRBJ1-2
V gene: TRBV28

CDR3 DNA: TGTGCCAGTAGCCCCTCGGAGTTGCCCAACACTGAAGCTTTCTTT
CDR3 protein: CASSPSELPNTEAFF
D gene: .
clone size: many
J gene: TRBJ1-1
V gene: TRBV19

CDR3 DNA: TGTGCCAGTGAGGGCTATGGCTACACCTTC
CDR3 protein: CASEGYGYTF
D gene: .
clone size: few
J gene: TRBJ1-2
V gene: TRBV19

CDR3 DNA: TGTGCCAGCAGGTTTAGCGGGGGGGCTTCTCGGGAGACCCAGTACTTC
CDR3 protein: CASRFSGGASRETQYF
D gene: TRBD2
clone size: .
J gene: TRBJ2-5
V gene: TRBV11-1

CDR3 DNA: TGTGCCAGCAGTGTCGGCTCATACGAGCAGTACTTC
CDR3 protein: CASSVGSYEQYF
D gene: .
clone size: medium-sized
J gene: TRBJ2-7
V gene: TRBV6-1

CDR3 DNA: TGCGCCAGCAGTGAACCACAGGGGCCCCCCGGTGGTGAGCAGTTCTTC
CDR3 protein: CASSEPQGPPGGEQFF
D gene: TRBD1
clone size: .
J gene: TRBJ2-1
V gene: TRBV10-1

CDR3 DNA: TGTGCCAGCGTAGTAGGGGCTCCTAACTATGGCTACACCTTC
CDR3 protein: CASVVGAPNYGYTF
D gene: .
clone size: .
J gene: TRBJ1-2
V gene: TRBV6-6

CDR3 DNA: TGTGCCAGTACCCGGCGGGGAGTGACTGAAGCTTTCTTT
CDR3 protein: CASTRRGVTEAFF
D gene: .
clone size: .
J gene: TRBJ1-1
V gene: TRBV19

CDR3 DNA: TGTGCCAGCAGCATCAGGACAGGGGCCCTCCACTTT
CDR3 protein: CASSIRTGALHF
D gene: TRBD1
clone size: few
J gene: TRBJ1-6
V gene: TRBV7-2

CDR3 DNA: TGTGCCAGCAGCGAGTGGGAGGGACGTGATAGCGAGCAGTACTTC
CDR3 protein: CASSEWEGRDSEQYF
D gene: TRBD2
clone size: medium-sized
J gene: TRBJ2-7
V gene: TRBV6-5

CDR3 DNA: TGTGCCAGCTCACGACTAGCGGGTCAAGAGACCCAGTACTTC
CDR3 protein: CASSRLAGQETQYF
D gene: TRBD2
clone size: .
J gene: TRBJ2-5
V gene: TRBV18

CDR3 DNA: TGTGCCAGCTCCCTTAGGGGGGGCAATCAGCCCCAGCATTTT
CDR3 protein: CASSLRGGNQPQHF
D gene: .
clone size: .
J gene: TRBJ1-5
V gene: TRBV18

CDR3 DNA: TGTGCCAGCAGCCCAGTAATTATTTTAGCCGGGACAGGGAAAGGCTACACCTTC
CDR3 protein: CASSPVIILAGTGKGYTF
D gene: TRBD1
clone size: .
J gene: TRBJ1-2
V gene: TRBV7-9

CDR3 DNA: TGTGCCAGCAGCCGAATAAGATCGGCAACTGGTCTTACTGATACTACTACTAAGGAGACCCAGTACTTC
CDR3 protein: CASSRIRSATGLTDTTTKETQYF
D gene: .
clone size: .
J gene: TRBJ2-5
V gene: TRBV14

CDR3 DNA: TGTGCCAGCAGTTCCCGTAAGATTCTGCAGTCCACCCCTGCAACTAATGAAAAACTGTTTTTT
CDR3 protein: CASSSRKILQSTPATNEKLFF
D gene: .
clone size: .
J gene: TRBJ1-4
V gene: TRBV6-2/TRBV6-3

CDR3 DNA: TGCAGCGTAGCGCAACAGGGGACTAACTATGGCTACACCTTC
CDR3 protein: CSVAQQGTNYGYTF
D gene: TRBD1
clone size: medium-sized
J gene: TRBJ1-2
V gene: TRBV29-1

CDR3 DNA: TGTGCCAGCAGATCGCGACTCCGGGGTAGCAATGAGCAGTTCTTC
CDR3 protein: CASRSRLRGSNEQFF
D gene: .
clone size: medium-sized
J gene: TRBJ2-1
V gene: TRBV6-5

CDR3 DNA: TGTGCCAGCAGTTTATCAGGGGGATACCAGCCCCAGCATTTT
CDR3 protein: CASSLSGGYQPQHF
D gene: .
clone size: .
J gene: TRBJ1-5
V gene: TRBV27

CDR3 DNA: TGCGCCAGCAGCTTGGCTTTTCCCCGGACAGTCAGGAATAATTCACCCCTCCACTTT
CDR3 protein: CASSLAFPRTVRNNSPLHF
D gene: .
clone size: once
J gene: TRBJ1-6
V gene: TRBV5-1

CDR3 DNA: TGTGCCAGTAATAGCAGGGGAAATTCACCCCTCCACTTT
CDR3 protein: CASNSRGNSPLHF
D gene: .
clone size: medium-sized
J gene: TRBJ1-6
V gene: TRBV19

CDR3 DNA: TGTGCCAGCAGCACCAGACTAGCGGGGATCCAAGGAAGAGAGACCCAGTACTTC
CDR3 protein: CASSTRLAGIQGRETQYF
D gene: TRBD2
clone size: .
J gene: TRBJ2-5
V gene: TRBV7-2

CDR3 DNA: TGTGCCAGCAGCATCGTAGCGGCCGGGGCTTACACTGAAGCTTTCTTT
CDR3 protein: CASSIVAAGAYTEAFF
D gene: .
clone size: .
J gene: TRBJ1-1
V gene: TRBV6-1

CDR3 DNA: TGTGCCAGCAGCTTTAGCGGGAGGGCCAGGGATGAGCAGTTCTTC
CDR3 protein: CASSFSGRARDEQFF
D gene: TRBD2
clone size: .
J gene: TRBJ2-1
V gene: TRBV7-2

CDR3 DNA: TGTGCCAGCAGTCACGGACTGGGGAGTACCGGGGAGCTGTTTTTT
CDR3 protein: CASSHGLGSTGELFF
D gene: .
clone size: .
J gene: TRBJ2-2
V gene: TRBV6-2/TRBV6-3

CDR3 DNA: TGTGCCACCAGCGATAAAGGGGGGATCGGGGAGCTGTTTTTT
CDR3 protein: CATSDKGGIGELFF
D gene: .
clone size: medium-sized
J gene: TRBJ2-2
V gene: TRBV15

CDR3 DNA: TGTGCCAGCAGCTTGCGAACAGGGGCAAACACTGAAGCTTTCTTT
CDR3 protein: CASSLRTGANTEAFF
D gene: TRBD1
clone size: .
J gene: TRBJ1-1
V gene: TRBV5-6

CDR3 DNA: TGTGCCAGCTCACCACGTCAGGGGGGCCCTGAAGCTTTCTTT
CDR3 protein: CASSPRQGGPEAFF
D gene: TRBD1
clone size: .
J gene: TRBJ1-1
V gene: TRBV18